Below, 29 T cell receptor beta chains from the same sample are listed, as sequenced in a study of T cells in Graves' hyperthyroidism and ophthalmopathy. RNA transcripts yielded amplified TCR beta CDR3 regions. With the HTBI primer set, the TCR CDR3 went through a first round of RT-PCR. TCRdb recomputed calls from the multiplex PCR reads with MiXCR, one row per CDR3 protein. The sample has about 570,000 distinct CDR3 sequences; 46% are singletons. The sequenced material came from peripheral blood or thyroid tissue (not recorded which). The receptor source for this set is an adult woman with Graves' disease, either hyperthyroidism or ophthalmopathy (not recorded which).

This clonotype was counted ten times or more. V gene TRBV6-1 combines with J gene TRBJ1-2, with 7 bases identical to TRBD1. The CDR3 has 13 amino acids. CDR1 and CDR2 from the germline V gene are MNHNS and SASEGT. The J segment lost 7 bases and the V segment lost 4 bases, leaving 6 bases of the junction unmatched. This CDR3 is CASSAQQGSGYTF. The CDR3 coding sequence is TGTGCCAGCAGTGCACAACAGGGGTCTGGCTACACCTTC.

A remark on this clonotype: At one end, the junction sequence differs from germline, possibly due to a read error. The rearrangement joins TRBV2 to TRBJ2-2; 11 bases align to TRBD2. The CDR3 loop spans 17 amino acids. Per the germline V gene, CDR1 is SNHLY and CDR2 is FYNNEI. The CDR3 loop is CASSSTSGITNTGELFF. CDR3 nucleotide sequence: TGCGCCAGCAGTTCGACTAGCGGGATTACGAACACCGGGGAGCTGTTTTTT.

J is TRBJ1-1 and V is TRBV7-9, with a possible D match to TRBD1 (6 bases). Per the germline V gene, CDR1 is SEHNR and CDR2 is FQNEAQ (reference sequence). The CDR3 sequence is 14 residues long. The V end was cut by 1 base, the J end by 5 bases, with 11 bases between. The CDR3 sequence is CASSLGDMQTEAFF. The CDR3 region has the DNA TGTGCCAGCAGCTTAGGGGACATGCAGACTGAAGCTTTCTTT.

The rearrangement links TRBV9 to TRBJ1-1; no clear D gene. There are 13 residues in the CDR3. V was cut by 4 bases and J by 1 base, with 8 bases left in between. Germline loops: CDR1 SGDLS, CDR2 YYNGEE. The CDR3: CASSITANTEAFF. The CDR3 region has the DNA TGTGCCAGCAGCATTACGGCGAACACTGAAGCTTTCTTT. Variable domain in full (rest from reference TRBV9 and TRBJ1-1): DSGVTQTPKHLITATGQRVTLRCSPRSGDLSVYWYQQSLDQGLQFLIQYYNGEERAKGNILERFSAQQFPDLHSELNLSSLELGDSALYFCASSITANTEAFFGQGTRLTVV.

This clonotype was seen a few times. This may stem from a read error, because a much larger clone lies one nucleotide away. J is TRBJ1-5 and V is TRBV5-6; D is undetermined. Per germline, CDR1 SGHDT and CDR2 YYEEEE. V shed 2 bases and J shed 0 bases, with 12 bases lying between them. The CDR3 covers 16 residues. Written as DNA, the CDR3 is TGTGCCAGCAGCTTAACCGGGGAGGATAGCAATCAGCCCCAGCATTTT. This codes for CASSLTGEDSNQPQHF.

There are a few counts of this clonotype. The chain links TRBV28 to TRBJ1-4; TRBD1 agrees at 7 bases. There are 15 residues in the CDR3. The ends lost 4 bases at V and 4 bases at J; junction bases unmatched: 6. Per germline, CDR1 MDHEN and CDR2 SYDVKM. This CDR3 reads CASSSRGHDNEKLFF. The CDR3 DNA sequence: TGTGCCAGCAGTTCTAGGGGGCATGATAATGAAAAACTGTTTTTT.

A remark on this clonotype: A much larger clonotype is one base distant, so this may be a read error. The gene calls are TRBV5-1 and TRBJ2-7; 7 nucleotides agree with TRBD1. V was clipped by 0 bases and J by 6 bases; unmatched bases: 12. Germline V gene lookup returns CDR1 SGHRS and CDR2 YFSETQ. CDR3 length: 16 residues. This CDR3 reads CASSLESSATGSEQYF. The CDR3 region has the DNA TGCGCCAGCAGCTTGGAATCAAGTGCGACAGGGAGCGAGCAGTACTTC.

The chain employs TRBV10-3 and TRBJ2-5; D gene unclear. This CDR3 contains 13 residues. Per germline, CDR1 ENHRY and CDR2 SYGVKD. Trimming left V 0 bases short and J 4 bases short, with 6 bases between. The CDR3 loop is CAISESSGETQYF. The CDR3 DNA reads TGTGCCATCAGTGAGTCGTCAGGAGAGACCCAGTACTTC.

The chain recombines TRBV29-1 with TRBJ2-7; D uncertain. The CDR3 spans 16 residues. The V and J ends lost 6 bases and 5 bases respectively, with 26 bases between them. CDR1 and CDR2 (germline): SQVTM, ANQGSEA. For the CDR3, the DNA is TGCAGCGTCCAAGAGCCTACACCGGGCGTAATGGACGAGCAGTACTTC. It is translated as CSVQEPTPGVMDEQYF.

V usage is TRBV12-3 or TRBV12-4 and J usage is TRBJ1-2, with 12 bases fitting TRBD1. Trimming took 6 bases from V and 8 from J; bases not matched to a gene: 10. The CDR3 runs 15 residues. Here the CDR3 DNA reads TGTGCCAGCAGCCTGGGGACAGGGGGCGATACGGGCTACACCTTC. Amino acid sequence: CASSLGTGGDTGYTF.

The chain couples TRBV25-1 to TRBJ2-7, with 8 bases fitting TRBD1. CDR1 and CDR2 from the germline V gene are MGHDK and SYGVNS. Trimming took 8 bases from V and 6 from J; bases not matched to a gene: 9. This CDR3 contains 13 residues. The CDR3 DNA sequence: TGTGCCAGCGTTAGGACAGGGTTGAGCGAGCAGTACTTC. The encoded protein is CASVRTGLSEQYF.

This clonotype has ten or more counts. V usage is TRBV20-1 and J usage is TRBJ1-1; weak D call: TRBD1 (6 bases). V was pared by 1 base and J by 1 base, with 10 bases between. From germline, CDR1 is DFQATT and CDR2 SNEGSKA (reference sequence). This CDR3 is built from 14 residues. CDR3 residues: CSARGFRGNTEAFF. As DNA, the CDR3 is TGCAGTGCTAGAGGTTTCAGGGGGAACACTGAAGCTTTCTTT.

V is TRBV7-6 and J is TRBJ2-7, with 14 bases fitting TRBD2. Germline CDR1 is SGHVS and CDR2 is FNYEAQ. The CDR3 extends over 16 amino acids. V dropped 2 bases and J dropped 4; count of bases not matched to a gene: 4. The CDR3 protein is CASSLSGTSGSYEQYF. The CDR3 DNA sequence: TGTGCCAGCAGCTTATCCGGGACTAGCGGGAGTTACGAGCAGTACTTC.

At least ten counts were recorded for this clonotype. V is TRBV19 and J is TRBJ1-5, with D maybe TRBD1 (5 bases). The CDR3 has 15 amino acids. Trimming stripped 3 bases from V and 3 bases from J, with 12 bases between. The germline V gene encodes CDR1 LNHDA and CDR2 SQIVND (reference sequence). The CDR3, as DNA: TGTGCCAGTAGTATTGAATCGACAGTCAATCAGCCCCAGCATTTT. It translates to CASSIESTVNQPQHF.

Here the CDR3 DNA reads TGCAGCGTTGTGATAAGCGGGAGCACAGATACGCAGTATTTT. It is translated as CSVVISGSTDTQYF. The rearrangement links TRBV29-1 to TRBJ2-3; D perhaps matches TRBD2 (6 bases). CDR3 length equals 14 residues. Germline-derived CDR1 and CDR2 are SQVTM and ANQGSEA. Trimming stripped 4 bases from V and 0 bases from J, with 11 bases between.

This clonotype was seen at least ten times. The chain combines TRBV11-2 with TRBJ1-2; D call uncertain. The ends were cut back, 0 bases at V and 8 bases at J, with 10 bases in the middle. This CDR3 is 13 amino acids long. In germline, CDR1 is SGHAT, CDR2 FQNNGV. In DNA, the CDR3 is TGTGCCAGCAGCTTAGATGGCGTACGCGGCTACACCTTC. Its protein is CASSLDGVRGYTF.

The V gene is TRBV12-3 or TRBV12-4, the J gene TRBJ1-2; tentative D call: TRBD1 (5 bases). Between the trimmed V and J ends, which lost 5 bases and 1 base, there was a span of 14 bases. This CDR3 spans 15 amino acids. The CDR3 coding sequence is TGTGCCAGCAGTCTTTATCCGACAGATAACTATGGCTACACCTTC. It is translated as CASSLYPTDNYGYTF.

This clonotype was observed many times. The J gene is TRBJ1-1, the V gene TRBV6-1; D might be TRBD1 (6 bases). This CDR3 is built from 14 residues. The V gene lost 4 bases and the J gene lost 4 bases, with 13 bases spanning the gap. CDR1 is MNHNS, CDR2 SASEGT, per germline. The chain's CDR3 is CASSGGQESTEAFF. The CDR3 coding sequence is TGTGCCAGCAGTGGGGGACAAGAGAGCACTGAAGCTTTCTTT.

The chain joins TRBV11-2 to TRBJ2-7, with 11 nucleotides matching TRBD1. This CDR3 is built from 15 residues. Germline CDR1 reads SGHAT; CDR2 reads FQNNGV. After removal of 6 bases from V and 2 bases from J, the junction contained 6 bases not matched to a gene. The CDR3: CASSSGTGGTYEQYF. CDR3 coding DNA: TGTGCCAGCAGTTCCGGGACAGGGGGGACCTACGAGCAGTACTTC.

The chain links TRBV6-5 to TRBJ1-1, with D possibly being TRBD1 (5 bases). The germline V gene encodes CDR1 MNHEY and CDR2 SVGAGI. There are 17 residues in the CDR3. V lost 4 bases and J lost 0, with 18 bases in between. Written as DNA, the CDR3 is TGTGCCAGCAGTTGGCCGGGGCCGCCGGAGTTGAACACTGAAGCTTTCTTT. Amino acids: CASSWPGPPELNTEAFF.

The chain joins TRBV10-1 to TRBJ2-2; 8 bases map to TRBD2. J was trimmed by 5 bases and V by 10 bases; bases with no gene match: 9. CDR1 and CDR2 (germline): WNHNN, SYGVQD (reference sequence). This CDR3 has 14 residues. The CDR3 region has the DNA TGCGCCACACTAGGACTAGCTGCGACCGGGGAGCTGTTTTTT. Its protein is CATLGLAATGELFF.

This clonotype has a count of ten or more. This sequence joins TRBV7-2 and TRBJ1-5, with D unresolved. The CDR3 is 16 amino acids. Trimming took off 5 bases at V and 4 bases at J, with 18 bases between the two ends. Germline CDR1 reads SGHTA; CDR2 reads FQGNSA. The CDR3 reads CASSLTLVYKNQPQHF. The CDR3 nucleotides are TGTGCCAGCAGCCTCACCCTGGTGTATAAAAATCAGCCCCAGCATTTT.

This rearrangement joins TRBV9 to TRBJ2-2; D is undetermined. In germline, CDR1 is SGDLS, CDR2 YYNGEE. The V and J ends lost 6 bases and 6 bases respectively, with 9 bases between them. The CDR3 has 12 residues. The CDR3 nucleotides are TGTGCCAGCAACCTCCTCGCCGGGGAGCTGTTTTTT. It translates to CASNLLAGELFF.

This chain uses TRBV2 with TRBJ1-1, with D tentatively TRBD1 (6 bases). V lost 7 bases, J lost 6 bases, and 12 bases lay in between. CDR1 and CDR2 from the germline V gene are SNHLY and FYNNEI. This CDR3 has 12 amino acids. For the CDR3, the DNA is TGTGCCAGCATCTATGGGGGGCCTGAAGCTTTCTTT. Protein product: CASIYGGPEAFF.

The V and J genes are TRBV7-3 and TRBJ2-5, with a weak D call TRBD2 (5 bases). The CDR3 length is 19 residues. V dropped 5 bases and J dropped 4 bases, with 29 bases sitting between them. Germline values: CDR1 SGHTA, CDR2 FQGTGA. CDR3 loop: CASSDKPGFLRLPGETQYF. The CDR3, as DNA: TGTGCCAGCAGCGATAAACCGGGGTTCTTGCGGCTTCCTGGAGAGACCCAGTACTTC.

This clonotype has a count of ten or more. The chain links TRBV7-9 to TRBJ2-7; 12 bases map to TRBD2. J lost 0 bases, V lost 4 bases, and 10 bases had no gene match. In germline, CDR1 is SEHNR, CDR2 FQNEAQ (reference sequence). The CDR3 is 18 residues long. DNA of the CDR3: TGTGCCAGCAGCTCCTCAACCTCGACTAGCGGGAGCTCCTACGAGCAGTACTTC. Its protein product is CASSSSTSTSGSSYEQYF.

The chain is built from TRBV2 and TRBJ2-2; D may match TRBD1 or TRBD2 (7 bases each). The CDR3 sequence is 17 residues long. CDR1 and CDR2 from the germline V gene are SNHLY and FYNNEI. V was cut by 2 bases and J by 6 bases, with 19 bases left in between. The CDR3 here is CASSEMPKGGGAGELFF. The CDR3 coding sequence is TGTGCCAGCAGTGAAATGCCGAAGGGAGGGGGCGCCGGGGAGCTGTTTTTT.

The J gene is TRBJ2-7, the V gene TRBV7-9; the D gene could be TRBD1 or TRBD2 (5 bases each). CDR1 is SEHNR and CDR2 is FQNEAQ in the germline V gene (reference sequence). CDR3 length equals 14 residues. V was cut by 5 bases and J by 0 bases, with 11 bases left in between. DNA for the CDR3: TGTGCCAGCAGCCCGGGACGTGGCTCCTACGAGCAGTACTTC. The encoded protein is CASSPGRGSYEQYF.

The rearrangement joins TRBV7-2 to TRBJ2-5; 7 nucleotides line up with TRBD1. The germline CDR1 and CDR2 sequences are SGHTA and FQGNSA. The CDR3 is 15 residues long. The V segment lost 0 bases and the J segment 5 bases; nucleotides outside the gene matches: 6. CDR3 loop: CASSLARGGAETQYF. The CDR3 DNA follows: TGTGCCAGCAGCTTAGCGCGAGGGGGCGCCGAGACCCAGTACTTC.